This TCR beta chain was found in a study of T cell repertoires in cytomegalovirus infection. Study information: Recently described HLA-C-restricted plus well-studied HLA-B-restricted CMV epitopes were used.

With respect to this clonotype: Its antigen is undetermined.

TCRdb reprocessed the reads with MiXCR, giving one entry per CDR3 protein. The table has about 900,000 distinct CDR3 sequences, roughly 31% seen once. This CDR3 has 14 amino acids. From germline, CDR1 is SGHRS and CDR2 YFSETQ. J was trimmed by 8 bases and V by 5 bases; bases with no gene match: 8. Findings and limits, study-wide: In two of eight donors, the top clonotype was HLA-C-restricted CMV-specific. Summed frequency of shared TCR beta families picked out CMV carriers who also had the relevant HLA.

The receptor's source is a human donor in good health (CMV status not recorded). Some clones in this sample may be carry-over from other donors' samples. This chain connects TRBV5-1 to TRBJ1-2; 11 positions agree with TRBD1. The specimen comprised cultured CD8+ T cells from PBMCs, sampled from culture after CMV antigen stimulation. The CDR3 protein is CASRLGQGARGYTF. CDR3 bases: TGCGCCAGCAGGCTTGGACAGGGGGCGCGGGGCTACACCTTC. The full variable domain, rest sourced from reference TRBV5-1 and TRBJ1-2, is KAGVTQTPRYLIKTRGQQVTLSCSPISGHRSVSWYQQTPGQGLQFLFEYFSETQRNKGNFPGRFSGRQFSNSRSEMNVSTLELGDSALYLCASRLGQGARGYTFGSGTRLTVV.